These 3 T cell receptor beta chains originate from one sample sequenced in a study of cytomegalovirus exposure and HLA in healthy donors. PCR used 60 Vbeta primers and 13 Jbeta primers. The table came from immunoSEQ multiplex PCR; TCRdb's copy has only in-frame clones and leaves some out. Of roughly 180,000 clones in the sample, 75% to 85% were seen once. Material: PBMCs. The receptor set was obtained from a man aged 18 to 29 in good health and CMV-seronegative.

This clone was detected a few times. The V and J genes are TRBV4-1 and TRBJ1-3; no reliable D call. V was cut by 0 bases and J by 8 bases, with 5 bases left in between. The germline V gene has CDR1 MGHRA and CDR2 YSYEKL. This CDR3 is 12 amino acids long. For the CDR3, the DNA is TGCGCCAGCAGCCAAGATTCGGACACCATATATTTT. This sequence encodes CASSQDSDTIYF.

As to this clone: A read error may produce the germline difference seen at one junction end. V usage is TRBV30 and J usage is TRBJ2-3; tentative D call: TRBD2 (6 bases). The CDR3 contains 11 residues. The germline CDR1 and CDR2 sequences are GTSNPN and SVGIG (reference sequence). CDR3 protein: CAWSARDSSSF. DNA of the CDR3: TGTGCCTGGAGCGCTAGGGACTCCAGTTCTTTT.

CDR3 sequence reads: CASSMTAQDTQYF. DNA for the CDR3: TGTGCCAGTAGTATGACAGCCCAGGATACGCAGTATTTT. This chain connects TRBV19 to TRBJ2-3; tentatively, D is TRBD1 (5 bases). Germline V gene data show CDR1 as LNHDA and CDR2 as SQIVND (reference sequence). The CDR3 loop spans 13 amino acids. V was cut by 3 bases and J by 6 bases, with 10 bases left in between. Variable domain in full (rest from reference TRBV19 and TRBJ2-3): DGGITQSPKYLFRKEGQNVTLSCEQNLNHDAMYWYRQDPGQGLRLIYYSQIVNDFQKGDIAEGYSVSREKKESFPLTVTSAQKNPTAFYLCASSMTAQDTQYFGPGTRLTVL.